This TCR beta chain was captured by sequencing in a study of T cells in Graves' hyperthyroidism and ophthalmopathy. Remarks on this clonotype: Its target is not known.

With 3 bases clipped from V and 7 bases from J, the junction kept 8 bases outside the gene matches. Germline V CDR1 and CDR2: MNHNS, SASEGT. CDR3 length: 14 amino acids. Amplified regions were TCR beta CDR3 sequences from RNA transcripts. The study used the HTBI primer set for a first-round RT-PCR of the TCR CDR3. TCRdb analysed the multiplex PCR reads with MiXCR anew, one entry per CDR3 protein. The top ten clones hold roughly a fifth of a sample with about 350,000 distinct CDR3 sequences, around 15% of them seen once. Regarding the study as a whole: Blood held most thyroid clonotypes expanded above 0.001 frequency. Ophthalmopathy got predicted by the model a median approximately 6 months before its onset.

Not enrolled were patients with uncontrolled infection, other autoimmune disease, pregnancy or lactation. Material: blood. The clonotype was recovered from a woman aged 55-70 years with Graves' ophthalmopathy. The chain recombines TRBV6-1 with TRBJ2-7, with 8 bases fitting TRBD2. CDR3 protein: CASSDSRLALEQYF. CDR3 sequence (DNA): TGTGCCAGCAGTGACTCACGACTAGCGCTTGAGCAGTACTTC.